This entry lists 13 T cell receptor beta chains sequenced from one sample in a study of multiple sclerosis patients with progressive multifocal leukoencephalopathy (dated by TCRdb to about 2019). The library was obtained by the immunoSEQ multiplex PCR assay. The source is immuneACCESS, and TCRdb retained only in-frame sequences with V and J called. Part of the clones is not carried over; for the studies checked, unresolved V genes explain less than half of this, and the remainder is unexplained. This sample has 20,000 to 25,000 clones in its table, and approximately 90% of those were observed once. The ten largest clones add up to around 2% of the sample. Taken with the paper, the label for time point translates to: about a year of natalizumab therapy. The treatment or condition label corresponds to: on natalizumab therapy at sampling. The sequences come from PBMCs, collected from a patient treated with natalizumab. Source of these receptors: a man aged 25 to 40 with multiple sclerosis.

This chain joins TRBV4-1 and TRBJ2-2; D unclear. The V gene's germline CDR1 is MGHRA and CDR2 YSYEKL. V was clipped by 2 bases and J by 5 bases, with 12 bases between them. CDR3 length: 15 amino acids. CDR3 DNA: TGCGCCAGCAGCCAATTGGAGACTGGAACCGGGGAGCTGTTTTTT. It translates to CASSQLETGTGELFF.

Concerning this clone: An end of the junction does not agree with germline; a read error may underlie this. CDR3 amino acids: CASSRVEMDRLTF. The CDR3 DNA reads TGCGCCAGCAGCCGAGTCGAGATGGACCGCTTAACCTTC. The chain is built from TRBV4-1 and TRBJ2-7; D unclear. Germline CDR1 is MGHRA and CDR2 is YSYEKL. The CDR3 has 13 residues.

This chain links TRBV7-8 with TRBJ2-7; D perhaps matches TRBD1 (6 bases). The length of the CDR3 is 14 residues. Looked up from germline, CDR1 is SGHVS and CDR2 is FQNEAQ. Between the trimmed V and J ends, which lost 1 base and 3 bases, there was a span of 10 bases. Here the CDR3 reads CASSLGRGGYEQYF. In DNA form, the CDR3 reads TGTGCCAGCAGCTTAGGCAGGGGTGGCTACGAGCAGTACTTC.

The chain combines TRBV2 with TRBJ1-1; 7 nucleotides match TRBD1. The CDR3 length is 13 residues. Losses at the gene ends were 6 bases for V and 7 bases for J; bases not matched to a gene: 8. The V gene's germline CDR1 is SNHLY and CDR2 FYNNEI. The CDR3 spells CASSTGVGSEAFF. The CDR3 coding sequence is TGTGCCAGCAGCACAGGGGTGGGGAGTGAAGCTTTCTTT. Full variable domain (outside the CDR3, taken from reference TRBV2 and TRBJ1-1): EPEVTQTPSHQVTQMGQEVILRCVPISNHLYFYWYRQILGQKVEFLVSFYNNEISEKSEIFDDQFSVERPDGSNFTLKIRSTKLEDSAMYFCASSTGVGSEAFFGQGTRLTVV.

This sequence joins TRBV2 and TRBJ1-4; 7 bases line up with TRBD1. The V gene end was trimmed by 5 bases and the J gene end by 2 bases; junction bases not matched to a gene: 2. The length of the CDR3 is 14 residues. Germline CDR1 SNHLY, CDR2 FYNNEI. The CDR3 coding sequence is TGTGCCAGCAGTCCGGGACAGACTAATGAAAAACTGTTTTTT. Its translation: CASSPGQTNEKLFF.

V usage is TRBV9 and J usage is TRBJ1-2; 8 nucleotides agree with TRBD1. Losses at the gene ends were 4 bases for V and 4 bases for J; bases not matched to a gene: 9. Germline CDR1 and CDR2: SGDLS and YYNGEE. The CDR3 runs 15 residues. The CDR3 region has the DNA TGTGCCAGCAGCACCCGACAGGGGAGGAGCTATGGCTACACCTTC. It specifies CASSTRQGRSYGYTF.

The chain links TRBV6-1 to TRBJ2-3; tentatively, D is TRBD2 (6 bases). The CDR3 runs to 18 residues. V was shortened by 0 bases and J by 5 bases, with 21 bases between the two germline ends. Per the germline V gene, CDR1 is MNHNS and CDR2 is SASEGT. CDR3 amino acids: CASSEALVSGPRGDTQYF. The CDR3 nucleotides read TGTGCCAGCAGTGAAGCCTTGGTTAGCGGCCCACGGGGAGATACGCAGTATTTT.

The V gene is TRBV5-1, the J gene TRBJ2-5; no clear D. The germline gives CDR1 SGHRS, CDR2 YFSETQ. The CDR3 is 13 residues long. V lost 1 base and J 7 bases, leaving 11 bases between the germline ends. CDR3 in amino acids: CASSLKGPVTQYF. The CDR3 region has the DNA TGCGCCAGCAGCTTGAAAGGGCCGGTGACCCAGTACTTC.

The chain couples TRBV6-5 to TRBJ1-1; D gene unclear. Germline lookup yields CDR1 MNHEY and CDR2 SVGAGI. V was clipped by 2 bases and J by 3 bases, with 10 bases between them. The CDR3 contains 14 residues. This CDR3 reads CASSYGGLDTEAFF. Here the CDR3 DNA reads TGTGCCAGCAGTTACGGCGGCTTGGACACTGAAGCTTTCTTT.

This chain links TRBV5-6 with TRBJ2-7; unclear D gene. Deletions cut 1 base from V and 7 bases from J, with 12 bases between. Germline V lookup: CDR1 SGHDT, CDR2 YYEEEE. The length of the CDR3 is 13 residues. The CDR3: CASSLHSYEEQYF. The CDR3 DNA sequence: TGTGCCAGCAGCTTGCACAGCTACGAGGAGCAGTACTTC. Full variable domain (outside the CDR3, taken from reference TRBV5-6 and TRBJ2-7): DAGVTQSPTHLIKTRGQQVTLRCSPKSGHDTVSWYQQALGQGPQFIFQYYEEEERQRGNFPDRFSGHQFPNYSSELNVNALLLGDSALYLCASSLHSYEEQYFGPGTRLTVT.

The J gene is TRBJ2-7, the V gene TRBV25-1, with 13 bases that match TRBD2. The junction had 2 bases not matched to a gene; V was cut back by 2 bases and J by 4 bases. The germline CDR1 and CDR2 sequences are MGHDK and SYGVNS. The CDR3 totals 15 residues. CDR3 sequence: CASSETSGRAYEQYF. CDR3 in DNA: TGTGCCAGCAGTGAAACTAGCGGGAGGGCATACGAGCAGTACTTC.

The sample holds one count of this clone. The chain employs TRBV10-3 and TRBJ2-1, with 11 positions matching TRBD2. The CDR3 contains 15 residues. V shed 3 bases and J 7 bases; nucleotides not matched to a gene: 5. Germline V gene lookup returns CDR1 ENHRY and CDR2 SYGVKD. CDR3 protein: CAISDAGTSGNEQFF. CDR3 nucleotides: TGTGCCATCAGTGACGCCGGGACTAGCGGTAATGAGCAGTTCTTC.

The chain couples TRBV5-1 to TRBJ2-1, with D tentatively TRBD1 (5 bases). Trimming removed 3 bases from V and 5 bases from J, with 15 bases in between. This CDR3 is built from 15 residues. Germline V gene sequence: CDR1 SGHRS, CDR2 YFSETQ. The CDR3 loop reads CASSYQGMLNNEQFF. DNA of the CDR3: TGCGCCAGCAGCTACCAGGGCATGCTCAACAATGAGCAGTTCTTC.